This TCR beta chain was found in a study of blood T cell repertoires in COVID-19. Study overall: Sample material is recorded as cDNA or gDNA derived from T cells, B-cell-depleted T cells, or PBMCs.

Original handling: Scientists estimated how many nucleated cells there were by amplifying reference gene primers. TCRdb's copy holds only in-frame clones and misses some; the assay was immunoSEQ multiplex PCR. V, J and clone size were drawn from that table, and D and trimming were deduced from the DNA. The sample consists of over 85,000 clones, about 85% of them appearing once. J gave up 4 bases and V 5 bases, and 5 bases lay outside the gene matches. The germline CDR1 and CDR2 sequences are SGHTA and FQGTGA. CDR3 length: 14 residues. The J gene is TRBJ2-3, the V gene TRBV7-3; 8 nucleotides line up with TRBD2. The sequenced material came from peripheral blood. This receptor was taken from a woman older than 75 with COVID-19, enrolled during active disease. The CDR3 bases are TGTGCCAGCAGCCCACTAGCGGTGGCAGATACGCAGTATTTT. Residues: CASSPLAVADTQYF.